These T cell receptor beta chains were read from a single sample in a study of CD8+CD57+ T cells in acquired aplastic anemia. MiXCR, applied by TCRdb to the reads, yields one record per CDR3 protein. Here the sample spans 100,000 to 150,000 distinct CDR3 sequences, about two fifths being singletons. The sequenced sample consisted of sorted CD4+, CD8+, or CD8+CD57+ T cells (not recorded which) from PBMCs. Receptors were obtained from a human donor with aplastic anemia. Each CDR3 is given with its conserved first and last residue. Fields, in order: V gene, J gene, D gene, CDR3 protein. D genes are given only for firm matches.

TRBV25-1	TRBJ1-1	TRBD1	CASKTGYSEAFF
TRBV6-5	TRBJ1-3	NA	CASSWKVPSSGNTIYF
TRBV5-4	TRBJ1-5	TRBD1	CASSLGTGGQPQHF
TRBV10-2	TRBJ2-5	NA	CASGGPTQRDPIGETQYF
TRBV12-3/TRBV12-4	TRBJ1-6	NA	CASSGEGNSPLHF
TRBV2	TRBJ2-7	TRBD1	CASSPGQGLYEQYF
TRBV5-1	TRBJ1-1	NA	CASSVQGIGRTEAFF
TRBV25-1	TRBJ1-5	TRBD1	CATPDREGIRNQPQHF
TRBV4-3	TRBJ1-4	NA	CASSQDLTVGNEKLFF
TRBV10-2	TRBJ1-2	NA	CASSESGNQGGYTF
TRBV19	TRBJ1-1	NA	CASRRGWDMNTEAFF
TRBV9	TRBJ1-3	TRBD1	CASSVPGQGNTIYF
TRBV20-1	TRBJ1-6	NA	CSALQGLGNSPLHF
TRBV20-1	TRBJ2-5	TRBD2	CSAPGLVEETRYF
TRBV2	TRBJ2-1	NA	CASSDKDSEQFF
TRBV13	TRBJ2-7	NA	CASSSGASYEQYF
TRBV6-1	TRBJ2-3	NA	CASGGRSTDTQYF
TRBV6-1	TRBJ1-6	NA	CASSEAARWDSPLHF
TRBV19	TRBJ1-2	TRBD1	CASSIFRTGNYGYTF
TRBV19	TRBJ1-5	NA	CASSNGRDSRNQPQHF
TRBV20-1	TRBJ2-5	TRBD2	CSARDEETSGGRVETQYF
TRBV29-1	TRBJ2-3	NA	CSARKDTDTQYF
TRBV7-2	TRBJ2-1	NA	CASGGQYNEQFF